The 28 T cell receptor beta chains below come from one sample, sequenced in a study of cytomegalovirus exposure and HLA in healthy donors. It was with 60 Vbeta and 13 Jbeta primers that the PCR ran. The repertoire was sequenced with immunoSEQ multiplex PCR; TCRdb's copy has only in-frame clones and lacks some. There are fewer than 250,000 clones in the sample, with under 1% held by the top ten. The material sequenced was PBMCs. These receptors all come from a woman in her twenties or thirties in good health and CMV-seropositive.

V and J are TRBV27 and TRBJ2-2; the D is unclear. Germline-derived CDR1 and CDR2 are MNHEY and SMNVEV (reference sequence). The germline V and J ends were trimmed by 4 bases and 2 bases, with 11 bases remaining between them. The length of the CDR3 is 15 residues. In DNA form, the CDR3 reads TGTGCCAGCAGTTGGCAGGCCCATAACACCGGGGAGCTGTTTTTT. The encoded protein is CASSWQAHNTGELFF.

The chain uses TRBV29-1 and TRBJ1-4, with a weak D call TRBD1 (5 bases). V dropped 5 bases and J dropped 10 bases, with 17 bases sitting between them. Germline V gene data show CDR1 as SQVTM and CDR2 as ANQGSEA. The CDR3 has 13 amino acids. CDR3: CSVIFPGRVKLFF. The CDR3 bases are TGCAGCGTTATATTCCCGGGCAGGGTAAAACTGTTTTTT.

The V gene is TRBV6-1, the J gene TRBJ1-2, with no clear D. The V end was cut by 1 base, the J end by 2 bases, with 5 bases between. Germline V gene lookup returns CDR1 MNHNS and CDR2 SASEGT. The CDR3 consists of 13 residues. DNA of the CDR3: TGTGCCAGCAGTGAAGGCGGAAACTATGGCTACACCTTC. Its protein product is CASSEGGNYGYTF.

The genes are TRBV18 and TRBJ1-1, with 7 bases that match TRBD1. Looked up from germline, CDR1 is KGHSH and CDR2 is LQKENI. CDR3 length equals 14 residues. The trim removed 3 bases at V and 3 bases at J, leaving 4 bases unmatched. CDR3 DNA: TGTGCCAGCTCACCGGACAGGTCGGACACTGAAGCTTTCTTT. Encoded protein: CASSPDRSDTEAFF.

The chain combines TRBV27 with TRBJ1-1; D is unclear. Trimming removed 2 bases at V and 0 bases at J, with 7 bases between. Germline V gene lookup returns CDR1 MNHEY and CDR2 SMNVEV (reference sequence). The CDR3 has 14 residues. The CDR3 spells CASSLKEMNTEAFF. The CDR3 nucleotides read TGTGCCAGCAGTTTAAAGGAGATGAACACTGAAGCTTTCTTT.

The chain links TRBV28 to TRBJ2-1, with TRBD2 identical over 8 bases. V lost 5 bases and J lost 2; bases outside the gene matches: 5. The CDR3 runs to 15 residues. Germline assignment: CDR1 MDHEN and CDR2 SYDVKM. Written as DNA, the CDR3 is TGTGCCAGCAGTGATGCGGGACTAGCCTACAATGAGCAGTTCTTC. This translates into CASSDAGLAYNEQFF.

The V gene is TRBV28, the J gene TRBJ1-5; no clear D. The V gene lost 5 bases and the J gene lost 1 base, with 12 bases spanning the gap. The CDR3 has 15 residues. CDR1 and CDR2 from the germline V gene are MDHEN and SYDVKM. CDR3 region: CASSPAVPSNQPQHF. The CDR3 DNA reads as TGTGCCAGCAGTCCCGCAGTCCCCAGCAATCAGCCCCAGCATTTT.

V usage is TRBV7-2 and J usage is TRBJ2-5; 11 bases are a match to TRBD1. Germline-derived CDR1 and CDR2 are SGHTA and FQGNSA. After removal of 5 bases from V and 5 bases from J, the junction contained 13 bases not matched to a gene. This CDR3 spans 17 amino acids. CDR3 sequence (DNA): TGTGCCAGCAGCCCAGGACTTTGGGACAGGGGGTTCGAGACCCAGTACTTC. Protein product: CASSPGLWDRGFETQYF.

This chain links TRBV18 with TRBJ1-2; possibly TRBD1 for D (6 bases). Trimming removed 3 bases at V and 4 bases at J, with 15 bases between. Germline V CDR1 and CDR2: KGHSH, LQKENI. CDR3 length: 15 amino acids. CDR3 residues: CASSPGTDSFYGYTF. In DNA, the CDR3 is TGTGCCAGCTCACCGGGCACGGACAGCTTCTATGGCTACACCTTC.

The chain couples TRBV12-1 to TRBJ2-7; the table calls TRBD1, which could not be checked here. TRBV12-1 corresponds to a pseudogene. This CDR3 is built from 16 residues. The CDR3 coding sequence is TGTGCCAGCAGCTCTAAGGGGGATGGGCCATTCTACGAGCAGTACTTC. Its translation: CASSSKGDGPFYEQYF.

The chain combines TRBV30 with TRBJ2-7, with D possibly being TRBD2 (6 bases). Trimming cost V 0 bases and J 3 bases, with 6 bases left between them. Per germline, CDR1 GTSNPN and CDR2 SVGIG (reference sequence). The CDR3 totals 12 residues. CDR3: CAWSVSGYEQYF. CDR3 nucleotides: TGTGCCTGGAGTGTTAGCGGCTACGAGCAGTACTTC.

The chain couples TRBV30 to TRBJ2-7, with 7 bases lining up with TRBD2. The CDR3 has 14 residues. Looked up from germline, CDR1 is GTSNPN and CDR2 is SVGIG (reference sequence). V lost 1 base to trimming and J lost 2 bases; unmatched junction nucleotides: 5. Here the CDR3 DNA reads TGTGCCTGGAGTGGTCTAGCGGAGACCTACGAGCAGTACTTC. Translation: CAWSGLAETYEQYF. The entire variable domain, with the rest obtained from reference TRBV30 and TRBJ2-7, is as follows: SQTIHQWPATLVQPVGSPLSLECTVEGTSNPNLYWYRQAAGRGLQLLFYSVGIGQISSEVPQNLSASRPQDRQFILSSKKLLLSDSGFYLCAWSGLAETYEQYFGPGTRLTVT.

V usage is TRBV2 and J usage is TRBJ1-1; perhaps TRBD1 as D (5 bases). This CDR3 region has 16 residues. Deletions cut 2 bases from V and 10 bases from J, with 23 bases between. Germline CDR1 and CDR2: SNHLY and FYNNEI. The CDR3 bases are TGTGCCAGCAGTGAAAGGGGAAATCAGGTGATGTCTAGAGCTTTCTTT. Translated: CASSERGNQVMSRAFF.

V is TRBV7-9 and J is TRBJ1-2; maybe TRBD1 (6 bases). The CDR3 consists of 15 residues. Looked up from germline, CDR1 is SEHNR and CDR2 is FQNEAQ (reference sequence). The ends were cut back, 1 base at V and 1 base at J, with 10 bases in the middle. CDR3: CASSLGTAGNYGYTF. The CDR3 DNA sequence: TGTGCCAGCAGCTTAGGGACAGCTGGTAACTATGGCTACACCTTC.

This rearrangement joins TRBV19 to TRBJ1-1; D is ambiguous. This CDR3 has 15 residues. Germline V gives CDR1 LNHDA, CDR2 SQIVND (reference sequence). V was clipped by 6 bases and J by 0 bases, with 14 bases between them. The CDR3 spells CASRLGGSVNTEAFF. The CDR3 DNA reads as TGTGCCAGTAGGTTAGGAGGTAGCGTGAACACTGAAGCTTTCTTT.

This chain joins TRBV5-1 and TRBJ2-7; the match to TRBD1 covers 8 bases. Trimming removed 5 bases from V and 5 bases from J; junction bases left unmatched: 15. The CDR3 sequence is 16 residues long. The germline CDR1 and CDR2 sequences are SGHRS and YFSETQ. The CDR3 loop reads CASRTTDRGIYNEQYF. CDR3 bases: TGCGCCAGCAGAACCACCGACAGGGGAATTTATAACGAGCAGTACTTC.

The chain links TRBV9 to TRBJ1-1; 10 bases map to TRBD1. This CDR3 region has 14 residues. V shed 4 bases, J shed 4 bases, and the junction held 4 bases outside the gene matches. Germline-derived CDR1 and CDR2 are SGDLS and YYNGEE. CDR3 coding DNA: TGTGCCAGCAGCCCCCGGACAGGGGGCACTGAAGCTTTCTTT. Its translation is CASSPRTGGTEAFF. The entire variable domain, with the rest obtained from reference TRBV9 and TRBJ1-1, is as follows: DSGVTQTPKHLITATGQRVTLRCSPRSGDLSVYWYQQSLDQGLQFLIQYYNGEERAKGNILERFSAQQFPDLHSELNLSSLELGDSALYFCASSPRTGGTEAFFGQGTRLTVV.

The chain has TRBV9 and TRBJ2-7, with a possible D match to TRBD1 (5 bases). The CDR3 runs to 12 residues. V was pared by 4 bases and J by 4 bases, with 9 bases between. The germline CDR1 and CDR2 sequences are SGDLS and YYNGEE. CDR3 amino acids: CASSPQGYEQYF. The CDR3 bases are TGTGCCAGCAGCCCTCAGGGTTACGAGCAGTACTTC.

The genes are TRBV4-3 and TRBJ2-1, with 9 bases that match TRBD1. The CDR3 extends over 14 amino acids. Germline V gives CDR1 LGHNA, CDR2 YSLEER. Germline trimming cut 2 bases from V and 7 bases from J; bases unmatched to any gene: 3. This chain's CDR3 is CASSQPGTGNEQFF. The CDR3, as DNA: TGCGCCAGCAGCCAACCCGGGACAGGGAATGAGCAGTTCTTC.

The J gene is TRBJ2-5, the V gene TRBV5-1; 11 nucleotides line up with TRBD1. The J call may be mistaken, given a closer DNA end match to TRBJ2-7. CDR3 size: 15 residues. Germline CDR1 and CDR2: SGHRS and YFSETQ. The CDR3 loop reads CASSLGTGGRYEQYF. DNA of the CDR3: TGCGCCAGCAGCTTAGGGACAGGGGGTCGGTACGAGCAGTACTTC.

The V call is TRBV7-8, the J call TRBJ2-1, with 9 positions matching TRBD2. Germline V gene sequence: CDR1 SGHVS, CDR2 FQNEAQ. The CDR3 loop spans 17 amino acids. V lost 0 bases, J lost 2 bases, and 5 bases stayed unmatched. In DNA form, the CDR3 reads TGTGCCAGCAGCTTAGCTAGCGGGGGTTATGCCTACAATGAGCAGTTCTTC. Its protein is CASSLASGGYAYNEQFF.

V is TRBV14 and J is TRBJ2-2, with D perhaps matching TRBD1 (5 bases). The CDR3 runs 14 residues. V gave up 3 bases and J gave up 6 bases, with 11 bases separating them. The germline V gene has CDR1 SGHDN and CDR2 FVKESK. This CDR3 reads CASSHLVGPGELFF. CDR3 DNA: TGTGCCAGCAGCCATTTGGTGGGGCCCGGGGAGCTGTTTTTT.

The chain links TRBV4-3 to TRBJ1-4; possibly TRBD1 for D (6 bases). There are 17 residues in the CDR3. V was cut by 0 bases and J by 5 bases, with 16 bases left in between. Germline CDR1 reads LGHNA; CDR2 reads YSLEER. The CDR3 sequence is CASSQDRGARRNEKLFF. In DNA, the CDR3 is TGCGCCAGCAGCCAAGATCGGGGGGCGAGGAGGAATGAAAAACTGTTTTTT.

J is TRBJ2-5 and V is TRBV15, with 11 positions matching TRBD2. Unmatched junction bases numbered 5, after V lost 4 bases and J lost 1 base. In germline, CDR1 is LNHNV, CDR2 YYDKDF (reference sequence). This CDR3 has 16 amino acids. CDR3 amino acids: CATSTGTSGLQETQYF. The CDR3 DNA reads TGTGCCACCAGCACGGGGACTAGCGGACTCCAAGAGACCCAGTACTTC.

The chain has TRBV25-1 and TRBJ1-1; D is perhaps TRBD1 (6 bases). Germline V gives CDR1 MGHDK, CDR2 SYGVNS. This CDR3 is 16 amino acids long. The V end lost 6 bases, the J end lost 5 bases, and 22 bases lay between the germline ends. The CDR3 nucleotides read TGTGCCAGCAGGAAAGGTGGTCAGGGGCCGAAGACTGAAGCTTTCTTT. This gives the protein CASRKGGQGPKTEAFF.

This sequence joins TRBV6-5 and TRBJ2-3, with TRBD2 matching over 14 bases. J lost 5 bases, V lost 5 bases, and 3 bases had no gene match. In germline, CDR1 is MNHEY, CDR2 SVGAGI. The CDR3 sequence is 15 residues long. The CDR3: CASSVGTSGRDTQYF. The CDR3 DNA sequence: TGTGCCAGCAGTGTTGGGACTAGCGGGAGAGATACGCAGTATTTT.

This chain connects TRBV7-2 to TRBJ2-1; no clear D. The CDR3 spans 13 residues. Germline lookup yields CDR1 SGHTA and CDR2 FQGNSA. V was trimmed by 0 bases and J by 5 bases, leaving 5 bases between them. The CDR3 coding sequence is TGTGCCAGCAGCTTAGCGGCCGACAATGAGCAGTTCTTC. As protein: CASSLAADNEQFF.

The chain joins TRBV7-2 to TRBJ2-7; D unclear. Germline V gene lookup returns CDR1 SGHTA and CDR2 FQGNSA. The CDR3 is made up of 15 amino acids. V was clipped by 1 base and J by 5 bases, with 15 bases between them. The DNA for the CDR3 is TGTGCCAGCAGCTTAGAAAGAGCGTATGCGGACGAGCAGTACTTC. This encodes CASSLERAYADEQYF.